The rows below give T cell receptor beta chains drawn from one sample of a study of shared clonotypes between healthy human individuals. Using immunoSEQ multiplex PCR, the repertoire was profiled, and TCRdb retains in-frame clones only, with some absent. This sample yields about 2,200,000 clones, of which around 93% are seen a single time; roughly 1.8% belongs to the top ten. The sequencing input was naive CD8+ T cells from PBMCs. These TCRs come from a man younger than 30 in good health. Some clones in this sample may be carry-over from other donors' samples. Both conserved end residues are part of each CDR3. The D gene is left open where the match is weak. For some rows the clone size is stated as once, few or many, or as a class when expanded; others skip it.

J gene | D gene | V gene | clone size | CDR3 protein | CDR3 DNA
TRBJ2-1 | . | TRBV19 | . | CASSVYTGTGQGEQFF | TGTGCCAGTAGTGTCTATACCGGGACTGGACAAGGTGAGCAGTTCTTC
TRBJ1-2 | . | TRBV9 | . | CASSVRAGPGWNYGYTF | TGTGCCAGCAGCGTAAGAGCCGGACCGGGGTGGAACTATGGCTACACCTTC
TRBJ2-2 | . | TRBV11-3 | . | CASSLRGTAGELFF | TGTGCCAGCAGCTTACGCGGGACGGCCGGGGAGCTGTTTTTT
TRBJ2-7 | . | TRBV27 | . | CASSWADSYEQYF | TGTGCCAGCAGTTGGGCGGACTCCTACGAGCAGTACTTC
TRBJ2-1 | . | TRBV6-5 | . | CASRLAGEQFF | TGTGCCAGCAGGTTAGCCGGGGAGCAGTTCTTC
TRBJ2-3 | . | TRBV10-3 | . | CAISETPQGDTQYF | TGTGCCATCAGTGAGACACCTCAAGGAGATACGCAGTATTTT
TRBJ2-3 | . | TRBV29-1 | . | CSVVLASTDTQYF | TGCAGCGTAGTACTGGCTAGCACAGATACGCAGTATTTT
TRBJ2-7 | . | TRBV27 | . | CASSPLAWGRGRSYEQYF | TGTGCCAGCAGTCCACTCGCATGGGGCAGGGGCCGCTCCTACGAGCAGTACTTC
TRBJ2-2 | . | TRBV6-5 | once | CATQALRGNTGELFF | TGTGCCACACAAGCACTCCGAGGGAACACCGGGGAGCTGTTTTTT
TRBJ2-1 | TRBD2 | TRBV10-3 | . | CAISEVLAGNEQFF | TGTGCCATCAGTGAGGTTCTAGCGGGCAATGAGCAGTTCTTC
TRBJ1-1 | . | TRBV7-9 | . | CASSSRNTEAFF | TGTGCCAGCAGCTCCAGGAACACTGAAGCTTTCTTT
TRBJ1-1 | TRBD1 | TRBV7-9 | few | CASSNRGDTEAFF | TGTGCCAGCAGCAACAGGGGTGACACTGAAGCTTTCTTT
TRBJ2-4 | . | TRBV27 | . | CASSPGGGIQYF | TGTGCCAGCAGTCCGGGCGGTGGCATTCAGTACTTC
TRBJ2-2 | TRBD2 | TRBV28 | . | CASKKTSGPTGELFF | TGTGCCAGTAAGAAGACTAGCGGGCCCACCGGGGAGCTGTTTTTT
TRBJ2-5 | . | TRBV28 | . | CASSSRRVAEGETQYF | TGTGCCAGCAGCTCAAGGAGGGTAGCGGAGGGGGAGACCCAGTACTTC
TRBJ2-7 | . | TRBV10-2 | . | CASIFGGQSEQYF | TGCGCCAGCATTTTTGGCGGCCAATCGGAGCAGTACTTC
TRBJ2-5 | TRBD2 | TRBV19 | . | CASSTREGRETQYF | TGTGCCAGTAGTACCCGGGAGGGCCGAGAGACCCAGTACTTC
TRBJ1-1 | . | TRBV7-9 | . | CASSLLEGAGTEAFF | TGTGCCAGCAGTTTACTGGAGGGAGCGGGCACTGAAGCTTTCTTT
TRBJ2-1 | TRBD2 | TRBV7-9 | . | CASSREGQFF | TGTGCCAGCAGCCGGGAGGGGCAGTTCTTC
TRBJ1-5 | TRBD1 | TRBV19 | . | CASSIGGGGYQPQHF | TGTGCCAGTAGTATAGGTGGAGGGGGCTATCAGCCCCAGCATTTT
TRBJ2-1 | . | TRBV6-5 | . | CASSYGLAYNEQFF | TGTGCCAGCAGTTACGGTCTAGCCTACAATGAGCAGTTCTTC
TRBJ2-7 | . | TRBV6-1 | . | CASSEETVYEQYF | TGTGCCAGCAGTGAAGAAACCGTCTACGAGCAGTACTTC
TRBJ1-1 | TRBD1 | TRBV28 | . | CASGHPEQGARHEAFF | TGTGCCAGCGGACACCCTGAACAGGGGGCTCGACATGAAGCTTTCTTT
TRBJ2-5 | . | TRBV28 | . | CATGLLQETQYF | TGTGCCACGGGACTCCTCCAAGAGACCCAGTACTTC
TRBJ1-1 | TRBD1 | TRBV14 | . | CASSPYRGGTEAFF | TGTGCCAGCAGCCCTTACAGGGGAGGTACTGAAGCTTTCTTT
TRBJ2-7 | . | TRBV28 | . | CASSLERRTARTYEQYF | TGTGCCAGCAGTTTAGAACGTCGGACAGCAAGAACCTACGAGCAGTACTTC
TRBJ2-7 | . | TRBV6-5 | . | CASRSNRDEQYF | TGTGCCAGCAGGTCTAACAGGGACGAGCAGTACTTC
TRBJ2-2 | TRBD1 | TRBV14 | . | CASSQEQFGTGATGELFF | TGTGCCAGCAGCCAAGAACAGTTCGGGACAGGGGCTACCGGGGAGCTGTTTTTT
TRBJ1-1 | TRBD1 | TRBV9 | . | CASSPAGTGVPNTEAFF | TGTGCCAGCAGCCCGGCCGGGACAGGGGTCCCGAACACTGAAGCTTTCTTT
TRBJ2-3 | . | TRBV7-5 | . | CARRRQARSTDTQYF | TGTGCCAGGCGGCGGCAGGCCCGCAGCACAGATACGCAGTATTTT
TRBJ2-5 | TRBD2 | TRBV6-6 | . | CASSRLAWQTQYF | TGTGCCAGCAGCAGACTAGCCTGGCAGACCCAGTACTTC
TRBJ1-6 | TRBD1 | TRBV6-5 | . | CASRTTGQGRSPLHF | TGTGCCAGCAGAACGACGGGACAGGGGCGTTCACCCCTCCACTTT